This TCR beta chain was sequenced during a study of cytomegalovirus exposure and HLA in healthy donors. The primer mix had 60 Vbeta and 13 Jbeta primers. Profiled with immunoSEQ multiplex PCR; TCRdb holds only in-frame clones, not every one. The sample has roughly 100,000 clones, around 77% seen once. V shed 2 bases, J shed 7 bases, and the junction held 8 bases outside the gene matches. Per the germline V gene, CDR1 is MDHEN and CDR2 is SYDVKM. The CDR3 contains 15 residues. The TCR sequence derives from a middle-aged man in good health and CMV-seropositive. The sequencing input was PBMCs. The rearrangement joins TRBV28 to TRBJ1-2; 9 positions agree with TRBD1. The CDR3 DNA follows: TGTGCCAGCAGTTTAGGGGTACAGGGGGCGAGTGGCTACACCTTC. This codes for CASSLGVQGASGYTF.